This T cell receptor beta chain was profiled in a study of graft-versus-host responses after intestinal transplantation. Study-level background: In this cohort, recipients had multivisceral, liver-intestinal, or isolated intestinal transplants.

Study-wide results and limits: Early post-transplant HvG declines showed an association with peak circulating GvH clone levels. GvH clones were found in recipient marrow; some appeared first in ileum or blood. Allografts from individuals with graft-donor T cell macrochimerism displayed high graft-versus-host to host-versus-graft clonal ratios.

This CDR3 is built from 17 residues. CDR1 MDHEN and CDR2 SYDVKM come from the germline V gene. Trimming at V came to 5 bases and at J to 4 bases, leaving 13 bases not matched to a gene. Assay: immunoSEQ multiplex PCR; the TCRdb copy retains only in-frame clones and omits some. The sample lists tens of thousands of clones, about 88% seen once, with approximately 0.34% in the top ten. Worth noting for this clone: Its antigen is not known.

The chain recombines TRBV28 with TRBJ2-5; TRBD2 matches 10 bases. Sequences were derived from unstimulated CD4+ T cells sorted from spleen or lymph node cells, sampled before intestinal transplant. The receptor's source is a human donor who received an intestinal transplant. CDR3 loop: CASSASLAGDSRETQYF. In DNA form, the CDR3 reads TGTGCCAGCAGTGCTAGCCTAGCGGGGGATTCGAGAGAGACCCAGTACTTC.